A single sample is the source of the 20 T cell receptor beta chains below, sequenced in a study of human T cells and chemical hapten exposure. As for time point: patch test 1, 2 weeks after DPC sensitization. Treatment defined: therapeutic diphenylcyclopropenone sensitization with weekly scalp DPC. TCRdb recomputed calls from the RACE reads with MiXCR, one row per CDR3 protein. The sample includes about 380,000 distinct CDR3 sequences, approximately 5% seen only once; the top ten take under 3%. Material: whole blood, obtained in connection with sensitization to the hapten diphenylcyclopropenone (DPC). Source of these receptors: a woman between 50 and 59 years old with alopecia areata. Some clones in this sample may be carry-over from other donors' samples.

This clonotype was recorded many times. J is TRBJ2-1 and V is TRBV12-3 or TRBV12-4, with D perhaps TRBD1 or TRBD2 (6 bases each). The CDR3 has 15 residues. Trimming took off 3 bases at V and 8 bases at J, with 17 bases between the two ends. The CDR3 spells CASSFRGAPRDEQFF. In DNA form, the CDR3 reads TGTGCCAGCAGTTTTAGGGGGGCCCCTCGGGATGAGCAGTTCTTC.

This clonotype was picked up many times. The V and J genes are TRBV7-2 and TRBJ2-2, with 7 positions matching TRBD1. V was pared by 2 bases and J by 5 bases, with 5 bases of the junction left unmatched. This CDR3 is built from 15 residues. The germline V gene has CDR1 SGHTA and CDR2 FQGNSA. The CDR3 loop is CASSLLGGATGELFF. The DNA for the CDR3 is TGTGCCAGCAGCTTACTAGGGGGCGCGACCGGGGAGCTGTTTTTT.

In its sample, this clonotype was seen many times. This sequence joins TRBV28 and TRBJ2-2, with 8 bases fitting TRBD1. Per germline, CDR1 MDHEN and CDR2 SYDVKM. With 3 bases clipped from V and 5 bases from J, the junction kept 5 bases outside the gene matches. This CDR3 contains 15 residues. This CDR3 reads CASSFGQGRTGELFF. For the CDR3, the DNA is TGTGCCAGCAGTTTTGGACAGGGTCGAACCGGGGAGCTGTTTTTT.

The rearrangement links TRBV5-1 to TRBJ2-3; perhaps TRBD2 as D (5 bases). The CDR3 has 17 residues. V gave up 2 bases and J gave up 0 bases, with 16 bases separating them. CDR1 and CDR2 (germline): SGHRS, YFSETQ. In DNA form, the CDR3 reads TGCGCCAGCAGCTTAGTGTTTAGCGATACTAGCACAGATACGCAGTATTTT. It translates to CASSLVFSDTSTDTQYF.

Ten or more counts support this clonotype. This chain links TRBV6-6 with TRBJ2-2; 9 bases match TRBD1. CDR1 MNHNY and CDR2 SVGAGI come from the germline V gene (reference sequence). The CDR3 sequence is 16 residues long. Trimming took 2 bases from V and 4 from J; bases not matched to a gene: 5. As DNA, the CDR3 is TGTGCCAGCAGTTACCCGAGACAGGGGGTCACCGGGGAGCTGTTTTTT. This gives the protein CASSYPRQGVTGELFF.

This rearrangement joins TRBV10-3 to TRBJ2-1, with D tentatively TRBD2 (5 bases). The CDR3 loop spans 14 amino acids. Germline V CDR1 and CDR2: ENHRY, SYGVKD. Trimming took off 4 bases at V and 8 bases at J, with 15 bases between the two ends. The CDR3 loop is CAISGGLSTDEQFF. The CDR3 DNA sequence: TGTGCCATCAGTGGAGGGCTAAGCACCGATGAGCAGTTCTTC.

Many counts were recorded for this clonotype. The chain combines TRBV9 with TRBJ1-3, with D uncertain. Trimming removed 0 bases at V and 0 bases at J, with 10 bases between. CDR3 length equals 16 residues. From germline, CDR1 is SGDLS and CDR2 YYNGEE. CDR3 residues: CASSVGITDSGNTIYF. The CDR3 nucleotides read TGTGCCAGCAGCGTAGGTATAACCGACTCTGGAAACACCATATATTTT.

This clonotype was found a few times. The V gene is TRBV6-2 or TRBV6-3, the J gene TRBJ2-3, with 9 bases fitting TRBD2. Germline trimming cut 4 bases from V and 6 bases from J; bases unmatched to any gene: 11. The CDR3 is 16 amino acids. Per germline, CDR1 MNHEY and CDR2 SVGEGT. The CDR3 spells CASSWLGRGGLDTQYF. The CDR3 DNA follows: TGTGCCAGCAGTTGGCTCGGGCGGGGGGGTTTGGATACGCAGTATTTT.

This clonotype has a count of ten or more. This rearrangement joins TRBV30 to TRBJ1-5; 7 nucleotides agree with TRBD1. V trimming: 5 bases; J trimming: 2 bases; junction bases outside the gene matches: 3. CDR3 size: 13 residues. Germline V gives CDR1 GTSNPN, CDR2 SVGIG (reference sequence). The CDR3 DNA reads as TGTGCCTGGGCCGGGACAGGCAATCAGCCCCAGCATTTT. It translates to CAWAGTGNQPQHF.

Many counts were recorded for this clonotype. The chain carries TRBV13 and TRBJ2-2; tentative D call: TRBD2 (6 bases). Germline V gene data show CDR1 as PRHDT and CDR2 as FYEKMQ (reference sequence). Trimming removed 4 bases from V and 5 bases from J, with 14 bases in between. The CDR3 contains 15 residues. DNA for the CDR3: TGTGCCAGCAGCTCGCGGACTATAAAGACCGGGGAGCTGTTTTTT. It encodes CASSSRTIKTGELFF.

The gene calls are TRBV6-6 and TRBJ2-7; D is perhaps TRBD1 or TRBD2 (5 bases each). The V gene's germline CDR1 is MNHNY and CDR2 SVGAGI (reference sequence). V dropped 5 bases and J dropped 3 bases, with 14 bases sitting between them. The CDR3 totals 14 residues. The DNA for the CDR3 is TGTGCCAGCAGTGGGAGACAGAAAGTCTACGAGCAGTACTTC. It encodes CASSGRQKVYEQYF.

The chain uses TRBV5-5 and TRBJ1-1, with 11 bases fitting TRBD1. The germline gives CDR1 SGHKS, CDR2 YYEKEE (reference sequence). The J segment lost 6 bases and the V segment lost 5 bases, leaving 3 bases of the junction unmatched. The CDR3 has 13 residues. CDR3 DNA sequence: TGTGCCAGCAGTCCGGACAGGGGGCCTGAAGCTTTCTTT. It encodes CASSPDRGPEAFF.

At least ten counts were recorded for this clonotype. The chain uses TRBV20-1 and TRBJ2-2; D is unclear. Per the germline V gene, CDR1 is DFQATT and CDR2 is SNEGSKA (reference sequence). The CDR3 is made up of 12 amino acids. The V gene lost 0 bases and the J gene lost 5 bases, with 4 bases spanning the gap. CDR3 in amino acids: CSARDQTGELFF. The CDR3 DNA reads TGCAGTGCTAGAGATCAGACCGGGGAGCTGTTTTTT.

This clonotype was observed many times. The CDR3 spells CASQAMGAVTYEQYF. The CDR3 nucleotides are TGTGCCAGCCAGGCTATGGGAGCGGTTACCTACGAGCAGTACTTC. This chain connects TRBV28 to TRBJ2-7; maybe TRBD2 (5 bases). The CDR3 consists of 15 residues. CDR1 MDHEN and CDR2 SYDVKM come from the germline V gene. Trimming took off 8 bases at V and 2 bases at J, with 19 bases between the two ends.

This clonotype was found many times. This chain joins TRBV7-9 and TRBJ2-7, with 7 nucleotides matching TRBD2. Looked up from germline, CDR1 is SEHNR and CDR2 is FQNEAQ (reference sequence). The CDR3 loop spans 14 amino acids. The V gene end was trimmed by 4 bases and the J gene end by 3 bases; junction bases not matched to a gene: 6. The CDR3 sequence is CASSSYGRDYEQYF. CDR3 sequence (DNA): TGTGCCAGCAGCTCCTATGGGAGGGACTACGAGCAGTACTTC.

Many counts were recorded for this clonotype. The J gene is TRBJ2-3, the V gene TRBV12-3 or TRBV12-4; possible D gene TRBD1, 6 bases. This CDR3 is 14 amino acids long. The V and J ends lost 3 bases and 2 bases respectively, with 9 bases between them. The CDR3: CASSFMGATDTQYF. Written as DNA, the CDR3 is TGTGCCAGCAGTTTTATGGGGGCCACAGATACGCAGTATTTT.

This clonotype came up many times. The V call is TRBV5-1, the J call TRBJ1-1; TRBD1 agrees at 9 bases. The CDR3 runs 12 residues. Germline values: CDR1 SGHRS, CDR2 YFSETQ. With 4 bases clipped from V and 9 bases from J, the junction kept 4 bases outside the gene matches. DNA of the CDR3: TGCGCCAGCAGCCTGGGACAGGGCCAAGCTTTCTTT. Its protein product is CASSLGQGQAFF. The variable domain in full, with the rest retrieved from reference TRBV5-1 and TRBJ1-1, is KAGVTQTPRYLIKTRGQQVTLSCSPISGHRSVSWYQQTPGQGLQFLFEYFSETQRNKGNFPGRFSGRQFSNSRSEMNVSTLELGDSALYLCASSLGQGQAFFGQGTRLTVV.

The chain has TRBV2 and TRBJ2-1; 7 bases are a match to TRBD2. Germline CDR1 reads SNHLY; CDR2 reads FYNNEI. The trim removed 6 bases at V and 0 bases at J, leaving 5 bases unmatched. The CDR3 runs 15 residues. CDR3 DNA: TGTGCCAGCAGCGCAAGGACTAGCTCCTACAATGAGCAGTTCTTC. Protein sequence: CASSARTSSYNEQFF.

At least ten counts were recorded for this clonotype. The CDR3 coding sequence is TGTGCCAGTAGTATAGCAGGAAATGTGCACAATGAGCAGTTCTTC. It is translated as CASSIAGNVHNEQFF. J is TRBJ2-1 and V is TRBV19, with D unclear. This CDR3 is 15 amino acids long. The V gene's germline CDR1 is LNHDA and CDR2 SQIVND (reference sequence). The germline V and J ends were trimmed by 1 base and 5 bases, with 12 bases remaining between them.

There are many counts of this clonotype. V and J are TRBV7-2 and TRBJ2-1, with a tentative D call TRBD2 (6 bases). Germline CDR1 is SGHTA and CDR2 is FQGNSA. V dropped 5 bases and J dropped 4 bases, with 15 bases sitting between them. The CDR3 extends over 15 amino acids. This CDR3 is CASSRMDYLYNEQFF. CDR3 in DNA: TGTGCCAGCAGCCGTATGGACTACCTGTACAATGAGCAGTTCTTC.